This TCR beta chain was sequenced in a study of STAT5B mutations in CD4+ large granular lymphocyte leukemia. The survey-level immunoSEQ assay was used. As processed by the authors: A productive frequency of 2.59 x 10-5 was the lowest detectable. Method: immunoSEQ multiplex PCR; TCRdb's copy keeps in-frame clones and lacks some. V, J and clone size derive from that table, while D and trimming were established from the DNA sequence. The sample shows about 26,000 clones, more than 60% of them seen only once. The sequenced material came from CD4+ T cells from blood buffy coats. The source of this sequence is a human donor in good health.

The CDR3 region is CASSLSDREIGYTF. Written as DNA, the CDR3 is TGTGCCAGCAGCCTATCTGACAGGGAGATCGGCTACACCTTC. The chain uses TRBV7-9 and TRBJ1-2; TRBD1 matches 7 bases. With V trimmed by 5 bases and J by 8 bases, 11 bases remained unmatched. This CDR3 is 14 amino acids long. Germline CDR1 is SEHNR and CDR2 is FQNEAQ (reference sequence). Variable domain in full (rest from reference TRBV7-9 and TRBJ1-2): DTGVSQNPRHKITKRGQNVTFRCDPISEHNRLYWYRQTLGQGPEFLTYFQNEAQLEKSRLLSDRFSAERPKGSFSTLEIQRTEQGDSAMYLCASSLSDREIGYTFGSGTRLTVV.